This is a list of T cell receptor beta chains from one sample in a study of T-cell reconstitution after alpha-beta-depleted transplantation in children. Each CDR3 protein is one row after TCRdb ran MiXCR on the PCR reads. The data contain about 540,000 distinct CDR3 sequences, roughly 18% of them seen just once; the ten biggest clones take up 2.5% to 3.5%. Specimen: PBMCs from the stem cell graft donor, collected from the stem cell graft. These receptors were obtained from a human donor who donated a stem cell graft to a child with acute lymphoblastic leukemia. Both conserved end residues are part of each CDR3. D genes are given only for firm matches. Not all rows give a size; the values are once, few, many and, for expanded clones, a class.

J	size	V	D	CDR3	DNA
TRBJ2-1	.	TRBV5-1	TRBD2	CASSLTAGGPNEQFF	TGCGCCAGCAGCTTGACTGCGGGAGGGCCTAATGAGCAGTTCTTC
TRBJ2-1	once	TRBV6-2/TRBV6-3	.	CASKAYVNEQFF	TGTGCCAGCAAGGCCTACGTAAATGAGCAGTTCTTC
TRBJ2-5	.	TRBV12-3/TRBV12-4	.	CASSPGPWAQYF	TGTGCCAGCAGTCCGGGCCCGTGGGCCCAGTACTTC
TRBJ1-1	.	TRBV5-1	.	CASSSVYFTEAFF	TGCGCCAGCAGCTCGGTCTACTTCACTGAAGCTTTCTTT
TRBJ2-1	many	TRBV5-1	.	CASSSYNEQFF	TGTGCCAGCAGCTCCTACAATGAGCAGTTCTTC
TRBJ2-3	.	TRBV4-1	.	CASSQGAGSTQYF	TGCGCCAGCAGCCAAGGTGCAGGGAGTACGCAGTATTTT
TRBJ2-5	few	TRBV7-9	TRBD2	CASRLSGSFRETQYF	TGTGCCAGCAGACTTAGCGGGAGTTTCCGGGAGACCCAGTACTTC
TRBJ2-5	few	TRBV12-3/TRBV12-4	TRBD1	CASSLLQGEETQYF	TGTGCCAGCAGTTTGTTGCAGGGGGAAGAGACCCAGTACTTC
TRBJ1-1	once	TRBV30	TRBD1	CAWSPGQGWNTEAFF	TGTGCCTGGTCTCCAGGACAGGGCTGGAACACTGAAGCTTTCTTT
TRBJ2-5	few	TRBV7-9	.	CASSLGLGGETQYF	TGTGCCAGCAGCTTAGGCCTGGGGGGAGAGACCCAGTACTTC
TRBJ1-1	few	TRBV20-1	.	CSARESPGPPFF	TGCAGTGCTAGAGAAAGTCCGGGCCCCCCTTTCTTT
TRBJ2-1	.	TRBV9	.	CASSVPGDEQFF	TGTGCCAGCAGCGTTCCAGGGGATGAGCAGTTCTTC
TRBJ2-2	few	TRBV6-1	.	CASSLQFPGELFF	TGTGCCAGCAGCCTCCAATTCCCCGGGGAGCTGTTTTTT
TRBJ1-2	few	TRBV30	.	CAWSANLGSYGYTF	TGTGCCTGGAGTGCCAATCTAGGGTCCTATGGCTACACCTTC
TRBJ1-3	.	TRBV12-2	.	CASRLPDGGNTIYF	TGTGCAAGTCGCCTCCCGGACGGGGGGAACACCATATATTTT
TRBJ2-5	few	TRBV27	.	CASSYQSEETQYF	TGTGCCAGCAGTTACCAGAGCGAAGAGACCCAGTACTTC
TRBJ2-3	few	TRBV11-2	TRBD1	CASSLDGQGFGTDTQYF	TGTGCCAGCAGCTTAGACGGACAGGGCTTTGGGACAGATACGCAGTATTTT
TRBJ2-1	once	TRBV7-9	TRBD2	CASSSSAGPPTNEQFF	TGTGCCAGCAGCTCATCAGCGGGACCTCCCACAAATGAGCAGTTCTTC
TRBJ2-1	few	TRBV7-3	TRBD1	CASSLYGQAGLSNEQFF	TGTGCCAGCAGCTTATACGGACAGGCAGGATTGAGCAATGAGCAGTTCTTC
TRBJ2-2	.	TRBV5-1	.	CASSLTGSGTGELFF	TGCGCCAGCAGCTTGACGGGATCGGGCACCGGGGAGCTGTTTTTT
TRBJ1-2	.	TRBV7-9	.	CASSLGLPRTPNYGYTF	TGTGCCAGCAGCTTAGGATTACCTCGGACACCTAACTATGGCTACACCTTC
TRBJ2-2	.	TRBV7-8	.	CASSWSGAKLFF	TGTGCCAGCAGTTGGTCGGGTGCGAAGCTGTTTTTT
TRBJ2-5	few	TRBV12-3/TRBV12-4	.	CASSDLGTQYF	TGTGCCAGCAGTGACCTTGGGACCCAGTACTTC
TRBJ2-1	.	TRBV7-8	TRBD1	CASSYGTGVLNEQFF	TGTGCCAGCAGCTACGGGACAGGGGTCCTAAATGAGCAGTTCTTC
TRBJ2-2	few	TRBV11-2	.	CASSPLPGVGLRELFF	TGTGCCAGCAGCCCTCTCCCGGGGGTGGGGCTCCGGGAGCTGTTTTTT
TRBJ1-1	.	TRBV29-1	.	CSVVEMNTEAFF	TGCAGCGTTGTTGAAATGAACACTGAAGCTTTCTTT